The subject of this entry is one TCR beta chain. What it recognizes is unknown. Germline CDR1 and CDR2: SGHNT and YENEEA. The CDR3 is 15 residues long. With 5 bases clipped from V and 5 bases from J, the junction kept 8 bases outside the gene matches. Sequenced by immunoSEQ multiplex PCR; TCRdb stores in-frame clones only, minus some. The sample has 110,000 to 150,000 clones; 80% to 90% are singletons. This sample is part of a study of cytomegalovirus exposure and HLA in healthy donors. Overall study results and limits: Overall, approximately 150 TCR beta chains were annotated as cytomegalovirus-associated. The authors confirmed in vitro that a few CMV-associated chains were specific for CMV antigens. As was reported, the classifier diagnosed cytomegalovirus status with high specificity and sensitivity.

The chain uses TRBV11-3 and TRBJ2-2, with 7 bases that match TRBD1. The clonotype comes from a woman younger than 35 in good health and CMV-seropositive. The sequencing sample was made of PBMCs. CDR3 nucleotides: TGTGCCAGCAGCCCCGGACAGGCAGTGACCGGGGAGCTGTTTTTT. Translated: CASSPGQAVTGELFF.